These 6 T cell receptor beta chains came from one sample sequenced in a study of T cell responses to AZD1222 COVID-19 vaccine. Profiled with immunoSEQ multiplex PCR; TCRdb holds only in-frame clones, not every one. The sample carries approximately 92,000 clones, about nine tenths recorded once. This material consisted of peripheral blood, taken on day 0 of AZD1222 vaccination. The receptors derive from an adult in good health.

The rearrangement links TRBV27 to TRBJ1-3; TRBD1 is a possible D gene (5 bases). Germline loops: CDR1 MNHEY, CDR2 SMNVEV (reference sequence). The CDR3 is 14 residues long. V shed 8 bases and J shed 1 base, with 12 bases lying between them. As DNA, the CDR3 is TGTGCCAGCCGAGGTGGGGGTTCTGGAAACACCATATATTTT. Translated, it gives CASRGGGSGNTIYF.

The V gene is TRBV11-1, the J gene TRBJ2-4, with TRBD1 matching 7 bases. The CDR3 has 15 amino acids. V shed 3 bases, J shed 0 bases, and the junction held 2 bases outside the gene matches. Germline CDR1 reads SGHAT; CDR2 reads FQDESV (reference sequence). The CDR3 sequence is CASSLGQLAKNIQYF. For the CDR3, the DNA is TGTGCCAGCAGCTTGGGACAGTTAGCCAAAAACATTCAGTACTTC.

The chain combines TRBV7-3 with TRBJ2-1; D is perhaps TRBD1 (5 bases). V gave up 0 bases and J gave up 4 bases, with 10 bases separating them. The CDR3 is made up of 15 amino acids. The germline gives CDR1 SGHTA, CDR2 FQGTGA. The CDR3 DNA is TGTGCCAGCAGCTTAACTCATCAGGGTTACAATGAGCAGTTCTTC. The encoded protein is CASSLTHQGYNEQFF.

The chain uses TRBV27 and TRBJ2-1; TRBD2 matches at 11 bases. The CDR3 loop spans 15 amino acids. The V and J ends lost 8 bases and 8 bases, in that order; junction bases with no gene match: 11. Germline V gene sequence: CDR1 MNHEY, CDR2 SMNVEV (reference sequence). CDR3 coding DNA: TGTGCCAGCGGCCGACTGCTAGCGGGAGGTGATGAGCAGTTCTTC. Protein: CASGRLLAGGDEQFF.

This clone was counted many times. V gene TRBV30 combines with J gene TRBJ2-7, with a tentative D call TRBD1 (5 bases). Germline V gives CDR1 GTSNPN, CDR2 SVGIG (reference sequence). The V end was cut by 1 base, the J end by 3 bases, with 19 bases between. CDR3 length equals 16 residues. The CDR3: CAWSGSDSGTGYEQYF. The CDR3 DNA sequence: TGTGCCTGGAGTGGGAGTGACTCAGGAACAGGCTACGAGCAGTACTTC.

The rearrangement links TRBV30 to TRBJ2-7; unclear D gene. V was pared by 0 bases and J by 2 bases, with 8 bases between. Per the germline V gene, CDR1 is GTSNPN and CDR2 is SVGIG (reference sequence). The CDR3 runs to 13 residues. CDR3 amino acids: CAWSVFITYEQYF. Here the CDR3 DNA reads TGTGCCTGGAGTGTATTCATAACCTACGAGCAGTACTTC.